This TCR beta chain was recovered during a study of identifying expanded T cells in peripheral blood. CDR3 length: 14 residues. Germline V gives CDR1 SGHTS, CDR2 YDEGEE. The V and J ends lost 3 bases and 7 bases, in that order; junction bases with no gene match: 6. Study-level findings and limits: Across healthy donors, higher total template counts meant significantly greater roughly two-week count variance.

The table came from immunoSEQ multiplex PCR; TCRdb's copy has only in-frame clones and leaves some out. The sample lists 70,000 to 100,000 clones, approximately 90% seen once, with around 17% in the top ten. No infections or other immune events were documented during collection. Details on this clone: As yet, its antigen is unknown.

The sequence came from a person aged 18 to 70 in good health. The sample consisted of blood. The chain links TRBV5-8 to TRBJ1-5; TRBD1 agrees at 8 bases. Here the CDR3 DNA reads TGTGCCAGCAGCTCCGGACAGGGTCAGCAGCCCCAGCATTTT. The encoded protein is CASSSGQGQQPQHF.